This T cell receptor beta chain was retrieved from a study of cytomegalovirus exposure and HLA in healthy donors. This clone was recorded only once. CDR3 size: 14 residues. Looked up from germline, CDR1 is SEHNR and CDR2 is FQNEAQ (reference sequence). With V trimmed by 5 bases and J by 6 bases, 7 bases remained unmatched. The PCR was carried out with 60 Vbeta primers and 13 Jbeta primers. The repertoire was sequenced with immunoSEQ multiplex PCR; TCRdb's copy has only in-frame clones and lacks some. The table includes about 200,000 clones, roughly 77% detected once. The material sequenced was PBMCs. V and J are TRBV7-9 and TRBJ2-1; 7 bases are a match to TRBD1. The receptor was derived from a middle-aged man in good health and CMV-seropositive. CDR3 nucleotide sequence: TGTGCCAGCAGCCTCCGACAGGGTTTCAATGAGCAGTTCTTC. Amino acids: CASSLRQGFNEQFF.